This TCR beta chain was identified in a study of identical twins. TCRdb redid the calling of the 5' RACE reads with MiXCR, one entry per CDR3 protein. The sample contains approximately 1.8 million distinct CDR3 sequences, 32% of which appear only once. The ends lost 6 bases at V and 4 bases at J; junction bases unmatched: 5. Germline CDR1 MNHEY, CDR2 SVGAGI. The CDR3 extends over 14 amino acids. The TCR originated in a newborn girl in good health. Sequencing input: cord blood. J is TRBJ1-4 and V is TRBV6-5, with 7 bases identical to TRBD1. This CDR3 is CASSDREGNEKLFF. Here the CDR3 DNA reads TGTGCCAGCAGCGACAGGGAGGGTAATGAAAAACTGTTTTTT.